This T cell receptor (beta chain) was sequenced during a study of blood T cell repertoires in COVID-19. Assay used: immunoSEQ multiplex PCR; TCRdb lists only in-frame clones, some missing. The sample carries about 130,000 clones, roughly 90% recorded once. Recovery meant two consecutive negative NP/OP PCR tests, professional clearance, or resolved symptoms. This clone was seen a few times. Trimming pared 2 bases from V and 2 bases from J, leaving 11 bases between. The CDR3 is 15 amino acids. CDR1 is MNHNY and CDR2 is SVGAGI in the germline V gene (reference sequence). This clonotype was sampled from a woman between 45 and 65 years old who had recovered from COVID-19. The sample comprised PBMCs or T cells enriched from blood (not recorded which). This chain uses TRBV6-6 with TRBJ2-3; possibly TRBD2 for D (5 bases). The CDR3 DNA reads TGTGCCAGCAGTTACGTCCGGGGAAACACAGATACGCAGTATTTT. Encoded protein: CASSYVRGNTDTQYF.